Reported below is one T cell receptor beta chain. Libraries were prepared by immunoSEQ multiplex PCR; TCRdb keeps only in-frame clonotypes and omits some of them. The sample lists about 440,000 clones, less than 95% occurring once. The data derive from a study of blood T cell repertoires in COVID-19. V lost 0 bases, J lost 0 bases, and 9 bases lay in between. Germline CDR1 and CDR2: SGHNT and YYREEE (reference sequence). There are 15 residues in the CDR3. V and J are TRBV5-4 and TRBJ1-1, with a weak D call TRBD1 (5 bases). The clonotype was recovered from a man between 18 and 29 years old who had recovered from COVID-19. The sample comprised PBMCs or T cells enriched from blood (not recorded which). This chain's CDR3 is CASSLGQGMNTEAFF. The CDR3, as DNA: TGTGCCAGCAGCTTGGGGCAGGGAATGAACACTGAAGCTTTCTTT.